This TCR beta chain was recorded in a study of T cells in Graves' hyperthyroidism and ophthalmopathy. Germline CDR1 and CDR2: DFQATT and SNEGSKA (reference sequence). The CDR3 has 14 residues. After removal of 5 bases from V and 4 bases from J, the junction contained 11 bases not matched to a gene. The table lists this clonotype with many counts. What it recognizes is unknown. Amplification of TCR beta CDR3 regions was performed using RNA transcripts as template. HTBI primers were employed in a first-round RT-PCR of the TCR CDR3. TCRdb analysed the multiplex PCR reads with MiXCR anew, one entry per CDR3 protein. Of over 700,000 distinct CDR3 sequences in the sample, over 15% were seen once. Notes on the study in general: Ophthalmopathy cases were set apart from stable hyperthyroidism by a 13 V-J model.

The TCR was taken from a woman aged 45-59 years with Graves' hyperthyroidism that later progressed to Graves' ophthalmopathy. The sequenced sample consisted of blood. The chain couples TRBV20-1 to TRBJ2-7; 7 positions match TRBD1. The DNA of the CDR3 is TGCAGTGCTCGAAGAGACAGGGTGGGGTACGAGCAGTACTTC. It yields the protein CSARRDRVGYEQYF.